One and the same sample provided the 7 T cell receptor beta chains below, sequenced in a study of cytomegalovirus exposure and HLA in healthy donors. 13 Jbeta primers and 60 Vbeta primers were used for the PCR. Generated by immunoSEQ multiplex PCR, the TCRdb table keeps only in-frame clones and is missing some. This table has over 150,000 clones, 60% to 75% appearing once. The sample consisted of PBMCs. The receptors originated from a woman in her forties or fifties in good health and CMV-seropositive.

The chain has TRBV7-3 and TRBJ1-2; possibly TRBD1 for D (5 bases). CDR1 is SGHTA and CDR2 is FQGTGA in the germline V gene. The V end was cut by 4 bases, the J end by 10 bases, with 16 bases between. The CDR3 is 13 residues long. CDR3 sequence: CASSSPGQRTYTF. The DNA of the CDR3 is TGTGCCAGCAGCTCGCCAGGGCAACGAACCTACACCTTC.

The chain joins TRBV10-3 to TRBJ2-2, with 10 bases that match TRBD2. Unmatched junction bases numbered 5, after V lost 11 bases and J lost 2 bases. The CDR3 contains 14 residues. Germline CDR1 ENHRY, CDR2 SYGVKD. CDR3 in DNA: TGTGCCGCTAGCGGGGGCCCTAACACCGGGGAGCTGTTTTTT. This encodes CAASGGPNTGELFF.

This chain uses TRBV2 with TRBJ1-1; a weak D match, TRBD1 (5 bases). Per germline, CDR1 SNHLY and CDR2 FYNNEI. V gave up 8 bases and J gave up 5 bases, with 12 bases separating them. This CDR3 contains 12 residues. The CDR3 region has the DNA TGTGCCAGCCTCCCAGGGTTGACTGAAGCTTTCTTT. Protein: CASLPGLTEAFF. Full variable domain (outside the CDR3, taken from reference TRBV2 and TRBJ1-1): EPEVTQTPSHQVTQMGQEVILRCVPISNHLYFYWYRQILGQKVEFLVSFYNNEISEKSEIFDDQFSVERPDGSNFTLKIRSTKLEDSAMYFCASLPGLTEAFFGQGTRLTVV.

The J gene is TRBJ2-7, the V gene TRBV7-9; 7 bases align to TRBD1. Germline V gene sequence: CDR1 SEHNR, CDR2 FQNEAQ (reference sequence). Trimming at V came to 2 bases and at J to 5 bases, leaving 12 bases not matched to a gene. The CDR3 is 16 amino acids. The CDR3 nucleotides are TGTGCCAGCAGCTTACCCCGAGGGACAGTCGCGGACGAGCAGTACTTC. Its translation: CASSLPRGTVADEQYF.

The J gene is TRBJ2-3, the V gene TRBV7-2, with D maybe TRBD2 (5 bases). Germline V gene data show CDR1 as SGHTA and CDR2 as FQGNSA. V was clipped by 4 bases and J by 8 bases, with 13 bases between them. CDR3 length equals 13 residues. The CDR3 DNA reads TGTGCCAGCAGCTCGCCGCCGGGATGTACGCAGTATTTT. Translation gives CASSSPPGCTQYF.

This rearrangement joins TRBV9 to TRBJ1-1; 9 bases fit TRBD1. CDR1 and CDR2 (germline): SGDLS, YYNGEE. This CDR3 is built from 13 residues. V gave up 3 bases and J gave up 5 bases; unmatched junction bases: 2. The CDR3 spells CASSEGQGTEAFF. The CDR3 coding sequence is TGTGCCAGCAGCGAAGGACAGGGGACTGAAGCTTTCTTT. Variable domain in full (rest from reference TRBV9 and TRBJ1-1): DSGVTQTPKHLITATGQRVTLRCSPRSGDLSVYWYQQSLDQGLQFLIQYYNGEERAKGNILERFSAQQFPDLHSELNLSSLELGDSALYFCASSEGQGTEAFFGQGTRLTVV.

V is TRBV11-2 and J is TRBJ2-2; possible D gene TRBD2, 5 bases. CDR1 is SGHAT, CDR2 FQNNGV, per germline. Between the trimmed V and J ends, which lost 8 bases and 8 bases, there was a span of 15 bases. The CDR3 runs to 13 residues. The CDR3 region is CASSKQGRGELFF. The CDR3 coding sequence is TGTGCCAGCTCCAAACAAGGGAGAGGGGAGCTGTTTTTT.